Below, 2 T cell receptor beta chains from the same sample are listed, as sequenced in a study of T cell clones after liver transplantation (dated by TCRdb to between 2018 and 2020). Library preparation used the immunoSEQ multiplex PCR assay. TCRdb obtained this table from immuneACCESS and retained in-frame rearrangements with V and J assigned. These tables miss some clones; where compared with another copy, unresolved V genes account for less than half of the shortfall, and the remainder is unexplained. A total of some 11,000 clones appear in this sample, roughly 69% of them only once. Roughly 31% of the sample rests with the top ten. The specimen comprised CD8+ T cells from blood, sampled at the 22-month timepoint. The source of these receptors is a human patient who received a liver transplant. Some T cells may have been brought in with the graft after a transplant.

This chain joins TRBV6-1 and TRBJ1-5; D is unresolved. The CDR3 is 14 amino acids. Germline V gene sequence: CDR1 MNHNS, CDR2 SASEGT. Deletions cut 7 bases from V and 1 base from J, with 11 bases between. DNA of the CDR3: TGTGCCAGCACCCCCCGAGGGAGCAATCAGCCCCAGCATTTT. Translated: CASTPRGSNQPQHF.

This CDR3 reads CASGTGNAEAFF. CDR3 nucleotides: TGTGCCAGCGGAACAGGAAACGCTGAAGCTTTCTTT. The chain links TRBV19 to TRBJ1-1; D might be TRBD1 (5 bases). This CDR3 comprises 12 residues. In germline, CDR1 is LNHDA, CDR2 SQIVND (reference sequence). The germline V and J ends were trimmed by 9 bases and 6 bases, with 14 bases remaining between them.